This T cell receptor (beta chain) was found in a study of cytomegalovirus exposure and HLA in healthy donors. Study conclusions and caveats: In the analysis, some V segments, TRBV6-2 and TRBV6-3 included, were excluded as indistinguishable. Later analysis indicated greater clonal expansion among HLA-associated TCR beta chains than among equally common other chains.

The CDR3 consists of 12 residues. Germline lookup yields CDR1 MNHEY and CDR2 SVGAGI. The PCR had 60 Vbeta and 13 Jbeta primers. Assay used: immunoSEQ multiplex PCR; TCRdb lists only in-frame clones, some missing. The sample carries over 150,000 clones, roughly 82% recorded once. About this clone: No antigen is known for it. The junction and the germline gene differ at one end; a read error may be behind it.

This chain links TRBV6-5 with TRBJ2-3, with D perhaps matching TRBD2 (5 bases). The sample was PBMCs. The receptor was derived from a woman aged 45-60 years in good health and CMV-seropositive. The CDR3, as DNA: TGTGCCAGCAGATCTAGCAAAGATACGCAGTATTTT. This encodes CASRSSKDTQYF.